A single sample is the source of the 13 T cell receptor beta chains below, sequenced in a study of blood T cell repertoires in COVID-19. Assay used: immunoSEQ multiplex PCR; TCRdb lists only in-frame clones, some missing. The table has more than 250,000 clones, more than 75% seen once. Material: PBMCs or T cells enriched from blood (not recorded which). The receptors were sampled from a woman under 30 who had recovered from COVID-19.

This clone has only one observation. This sequence joins TRBV18 and TRBJ1-2, with a tentative D call TRBD1 (5 bases). Germline values: CDR1 KGHSH, CDR2 LQKENI. V was clipped by 3 bases and J by 4 bases, with 9 bases between them. CDR3 length: 13 amino acids. CDR3 bases: TGTGCCAGCTCACCCCAAGACAGCTATGGCTACACCTTC. Amino acid sequence: CASSPQDSYGYTF.

In its sample, this clone was seen a few times. V and J are TRBV9 and TRBJ2-2; TRBD1 is a possible D gene (5 bases). The CDR3 sequence is 15 residues long. Germline V gives CDR1 SGDLS, CDR2 YYNGEE. V was pared by 4 bases and J by 0 bases, with 10 bases between. As DNA, the CDR3 is TGTGCCAGCAGCACTGGACAATCGAACACCGGGGAGCTGTTTTTT. This translates into CASSTGQSNTGELFF.

This clone was counted between two and nine times. Compared with germline, one end of the junction differs, possibly owing to a read error. The chain recombines TRBV7-7 with TRBJ2-2; D possibly corresponds to TRBD2 (5 bases). The CDR3 is 14 amino acids. Per germline, CDR1 SSHAT and CDR2 FNYEAQ (reference sequence). CDR3 nucleotide sequence: TGTGCTAGCAGCTCCCGCGAGGGCACCGGGGAGCTGTTTTTT. As protein: CASSSREGTGELFF. The variable domain in full, with the rest retrieved from reference TRBV7-7 and TRBJ2-2, is GAGVSQSPRYKVTKRGQDVTLRCDPISSHATLYWYQQALGQGPEFLTYFNYEAQPDKSGLPSDRFSAERPEGSISTLTIQRTEQRDSAMYRCASSSREGTGELFFGEGSRLTVL.

The chain employs TRBV20-1 and TRBJ1-1, with 7 bases identical to TRBD1. Germline CDR1 and CDR2: DFQATT and SNEGSKA (reference sequence). After removal of 3 bases from V and 3 bases from J, the junction contained 7 bases not matched to a gene. The CDR3 loop spans 14 amino acids. CDR3 in DNA: TGCAGTGCTAGTGAGGGGGCCCGGGACACTGAAGCTTTCTTT. Translating gives CSASEGARDTEAFF.

The gene calls are TRBV7-3 and TRBJ1-1; 7 bases agree with TRBD1. The V and J ends lost 3 bases and 7 bases, in that order; junction bases with no gene match: 2. CDR1 is SGHTA, CDR2 FQGTGA, per germline. CDR3 length: 12 residues. The CDR3 DNA reads as TGTGCCAGCAGCTTCCGGACAGGTGAAGCTTTCTTT. Translating it yields CASSFRTGEAFF. The full variable domain, its missing parts supplied by reference TRBV7-3 and TRBJ1-1, is GAGVSQTPSNKVTEKGKYVELRCDPISGHTALYWYRQSLGQGPEFLIYFQGTGAADDSGLPNDRFFAVRPEGSVSTLKIQRTERGDSAVYLCASSFRTGEAFFGQGTRLTVV.

The chain recombines TRBV3-1 (or the pseudogene TRBV3-2) with TRBJ1-6; unclear D gene. The CDR3 is made up of 14 amino acids. Germline values: CDR1 LGHDT, CDR2 YNNKEL (reference sequence). Deletions cut 1 base from V and 4 bases from J, with 5 bases between. The DNA for the CDR3 is TGTGCCAGCAGCCAAGTACAGTATAATTCACCCCTCCACTTT. Translation: CASSQVQYNSPLHF.

The chain joins TRBV5-6 to TRBJ2-7, with TRBD1 matching over 7 bases. Unmatched junction bases numbered 4, after V lost 4 bases and J lost 0 bases. Germline loops: CDR1 SGHDT, CDR2 YYEEEE. The CDR3 sequence is 14 residues long. CDR3 DNA: TGTGCCAGCAGCCGTGGACAGGCCTCCTACGAGCAGTACTTC. This encodes CASSRGQASYEQYF.

The rearrangement links TRBV6-6 to TRBJ1-2, with D perhaps TRBD1 (6 bases). V shed 5 bases and J shed 4 bases, with 23 bases lying between them. The CDR3 is made up of 17 amino acids. Per germline, CDR1 MNHNY and CDR2 SVGAGI (reference sequence). In DNA form, the CDR3 reads TGTGCCAGCAGTCCCCCTCGGGCAGGGGCGTATAGCTATGGCTACACCTTC. Amino acid sequence: CASSPPRAGAYSYGYTF.

V and J are TRBV28 and TRBJ2-2; possibly TRBD2 for D (6 bases). The V end was cut by 8 bases, the J end by 3 bases, with 16 bases between. CDR3 length: 15 amino acids. Germline CDR1 is MDHEN and CDR2 is SYDVKM. The CDR3, as DNA: TGTGCCAGCTGTTATAGCGGTGGACACACCGGGGAGCTGTTTTTT. This sequence encodes CASCYSGGHTGELFF.

The chain links TRBV5-4 to TRBJ1-1, with D possibly matching TRBD1 (6 bases). Trimming cost V 4 bases and J 6 bases, with 13 bases left between them. CDR1 is SGHNT, CDR2 YYREEE, per germline (reference sequence). This CDR3 spans 13 amino acids. The CDR3 nucleotides read TGTGCCAGCAGCCACGGACAGATTTCTGAAGCTTTCTTT. Its translation is CASSHGQISEAFF.

CDR3 sequence (DNA): TGTGCCAGCAGCTTGGCCCGGGATTGGACAGGGTCTTACTATGGCTACACCTTC. It yields the protein CASSLARDWTGSYYGYTF. V and J are TRBV5-6 and TRBJ1-2, with TRBD1 matching over 8 bases. V shed 0 bases, J shed 3 bases, and the junction held 13 bases outside the gene matches. The CDR3 loop spans 18 amino acids. Germline CDR1 is SGHDT and CDR2 is YYEEEE. The full variable domain, in which reference TRBV5-6 and TRBJ1-2 provide the parts outside the CDR3, is DAGVTQSPTHLIKTRGQQVTLRCSPKSGHDTVSWYQQALGQGPQFIFQYYEEEERQRGNFPDRFSGHQFPNYSSELNVNALLLGDSALYLCASSLARDWTGSYYGYTFGSGTRLTVV.

The V and J genes are TRBV7-2 and TRBJ1-1, with 9 bases lining up with TRBD1. Germline-derived CDR1 and CDR2 are SGHTA and FQGNSA. The CDR3 runs to 16 residues. J gave up 1 base and V 5 bases, and 8 bases lay outside the gene matches. The CDR3 is CASSPSSGQGNTEAFF. The CDR3 DNA sequence: TGTGCCAGCAGCCCGTCCTCGGGACAGGGGAACACTGAAGCTTTCTTT.

This chain connects TRBV5-1 to TRBJ1-1, with a tentative D call TRBD1 (6 bases). The CDR3 spans 17 residues. Germline loops: CDR1 SGHRS, CDR2 YFSETQ. Trimming pared 4 bases from V and 1 base from J, leaving 20 bases between. The CDR3 DNA follows: TGCGCCAGCAGCACCCTCCTGATAACAGGGCCGAACACTGAAGCTTTCTTT. Protein: CASSTLLITGPNTEAFF.